This T cell receptor (beta chain) was identified during a study of cytomegalovirus exposure and HLA in healthy donors. Generated by immunoSEQ multiplex PCR, the TCRdb table keeps only in-frame clones and is missing some. This sample has hundreds of thousands of clones, with roughly 87% found just once. V trimming: 6 bases; J trimming: 6 bases; junction bases outside the gene matches: 7. Per the germline V gene, CDR1 is SGHVS and CDR2 is FQNEAQ. The CDR3 length is 13 residues. The chain links TRBV7-8 to TRBJ2-7; 8 bases are shared with TRBD1. The TCR sequence derives from a man aged 18 to 30 in good health and CMV-seropositive. The sequenced sample was PBMCs. CDR3 in amino acids: CASSPGGQGEQYF. The CDR3 coding sequence is TGTGCCAGCAGTCCAGGGGGCCAGGGCGAGCAGTACTTC. Variable domain in full (rest from reference TRBV7-8 and TRBJ2-7): GAGVSQSPRYKVAKRGQDVALRCDPISGHVSLFWYQQALGQGPEFLTYFQNEAQLDKSGLPSDRFFAERPEGSVSTLKIQRTQQEDSAVYLCASSPGGQGEQYFGPGTRLTVT.